These 18 T cell receptor beta chains originate from one sample sequenced in a study of T cell responses to AZD1222 COVID-19 vaccine. Sequenced by immunoSEQ multiplex PCR; TCRdb stores in-frame clones only, minus some. The sample has about 180,000 clones; approximately 92% are singletons. The sample consisted of peripheral blood, taken 28 days after the second dose of the MenACWY control vaccine. These receptors were obtained from an adult who received the MenACWY meningococcal vaccine as a control.

The chain combines TRBV11-2 with TRBJ2-5, with TRBD1 as a possible D gene (6 bases). V shed 1 base and J shed 5 bases, with 8 bases lying between them. The germline gives CDR1 SGHAT, CDR2 FQNNGV. The CDR3 totals 13 residues. CDR3 in DNA: TGTGCCAGCAGCTTAGGGGGGCGGGAGACCCAGTACTTC. Amino acids: CASSLGGRETQYF.

The rearrangement links TRBV12-1 to TRBJ2-2; the listed D gene, TRBD2, was not tested against the DNA. TRBV12-1 is a pseudogene segment. The CDR3 totals 17 residues. The CDR3 spells CASSYLGGGRISGELFF. CDR3 sequence (DNA): TGTGCCAGCAGCTATCTAGGCGGGGGGCGCATTTCCGGGGAGCTGTTTTTT.

The chain carries TRBV20-1 and TRBJ2-1; D call uncertain. V was cut by 3 bases and J by 6 bases, with 18 bases left in between. From germline, CDR1 is DFQATT and CDR2 SNEGSKA (reference sequence). The CDR3 is 15 residues long. CDR3 loop: CSASLPGRKTNEQFF. CDR3 in DNA: TGCAGTGCTAGTTTGCCCGGGCGAAAAACCAATGAGCAGTTCTTC.

V is TRBV10-1 and J is TRBJ2-7, with 13 bases that match TRBD2. V lost 0 bases, J lost 0 bases, and 8 bases stayed unmatched. This CDR3 contains 19 residues. CDR1 WNHNN and CDR2 SYGVQD come from the germline V gene (reference sequence). The CDR3 loop is CASSESRLAGGLYSYEQYF. CDR3 DNA: TGCGCCAGCAGTGAGTCGAGACTAGCGGGGGGACTATACTCCTACGAGCAGTACTTC.

The chain is built from TRBV5-4 and TRBJ1-3, with D unclear. The V gene lost 2 bases and the J gene lost 0 bases, with 12 bases spanning the gap. This CDR3 spans 16 amino acids. Germline V CDR1 and CDR2: SGHNT, YYREEE (reference sequence). This CDR3 reads CASSFMQASSGNTIYF. The CDR3 DNA is TGTGCCAGCAGCTTTATGCAGGCAAGCTCTGGAAACACCATATATTTT.

V and J are TRBV12-3 or TRBV12-4 and TRBJ2-1, with a weak D call TRBD2 (5 bases). The CDR3 spans 12 residues. Trimming removed 1 base from V and 12 bases from J, with 10 bases in between. This CDR3 is CASSLGSRGQFF. CDR3 in DNA: TGTGCCAGCAGTTTAGGGTCCCGGGGGCAGTTCTTC.

V gene TRBV28 combines with J gene TRBJ1-5; the D gene is possibly TRBD1 (5 bases). CDR3 length: 16 residues. The ends were cut back, 4 bases at V and 6 bases at J, with 19 bases in the middle. Germline V gives CDR1 MDHEN, CDR2 SYDVKM. In nucleotides, the CDR3 is TGTGCCAGCAGTTCCTCGGCAGGGCGTCGAGGTCAGCCCCAGCATTTT. Translating gives CASSSSAGRRGQPQHF.

This clone was seen just once. The chain carries TRBV7-9 and TRBJ1-5, with a weak D call TRBD1 (5 bases). Trimming removed 2 bases from V and 7 bases from J, with 15 bases in between. CDR3 length: 15 residues. The germline V gene has CDR1 SEHNR and CDR2 FQNEAQ (reference sequence). This CDR3 reads CASSLSVRGDQPQHF. CDR3 nucleotide sequence: TGTGCCAGCAGCTTATCGGTTCGGGGCGACCAGCCCCAGCATTTT.

The chain uses TRBV21-1 and TRBJ1-2; TRBD1, the D gene given by the table, was not confirmed from the DNA. TRBV21-1 represents a pseudogene. The CDR3 loop spans 15 amino acids. This CDR3 reads CASSKEKDRNYGYTF. In nucleotides, the CDR3 is TGTGCCAGCAGCAAAGAGAAGGACAGGAACTATGGCTACACCTTC.

The chain combines TRBV27 with TRBJ1-1, with TRBD1 as a possible D gene (5 bases). Germline CDR1 reads MNHEY; CDR2 reads SMNVEV (reference sequence). Trimming pared 3 bases from V and 5 bases from J, leaving 19 bases between. The CDR3 spans 16 residues. The CDR3 coding sequence is TGTGCCAGCAGTTTGGGCAGGGAACGGTTTCTGACTGAAGCTTTCTTT. Residues: CASSLGRERFLTEAFF.

The chain joins TRBV7-8 to TRBJ1-2; D unclear. This CDR3 has 15 amino acids. Trimming took 1 base from V and 8 from J, leaving 17 bases between them. Germline V gene lookup returns CDR1 SGHVS and CDR2 FQNEAQ. For the CDR3, the DNA is TGTGCCAGCAGCTTAGAACTCGACAAGGTGGACGGCTACACCTTC. It codes for CASSLELDKVDGYTF.

This rearrangement joins TRBV2 to TRBJ1-5; D is undetermined. V lost 1 base, J lost 9 bases, and 19 bases lay in between. From germline, CDR1 is SNHLY and CDR2 FYNNEI. The CDR3 is 16 amino acids. The CDR3 loop reads CASSEGSGSLTSPQHF. The CDR3 DNA is TGTGCCAGCAGTGAAGGATCTGGCAGCCTCACCTCGCCCCAGCATTTT.

The chain joins TRBV3-1 (or the pseudogene TRBV3-2) to TRBJ2-6, with D tentatively TRBD1 or TRBD2 (6 bases each). The CDR3 runs 18 residues. Germline V CDR1 and CDR2: LGHDT, YNNKEL (reference sequence). Trimming stripped 2 bases from V and 4 bases from J, with 18 bases between. The CDR3 sequence: CASSQRPQWGAGANVLTF. The CDR3 region has the DNA TGTGCCAGCAGCCAAAGGCCCCAGTGGGGGGCCGGGGCCAACGTCCTGACTTTC.

This clone is a singleton in its sample. The chain combines TRBV5-1 with TRBJ1-4, with D possibly matching TRBD1 (6 bases). This CDR3 region has 15 residues. V lost 0 bases and J lost 4, with 10 bases in between. Germline CDR1 and CDR2: SGHRS and YFSETQ. The CDR3 here is CASSLALQGNEKLFF. The CDR3 nucleotides read TGCGCCAGCAGCTTGGCTTTACAGGGTAATGAAAAACTGTTTTTT.

This sequence joins TRBV6-2 or TRBV6-3 and TRBJ2-3, with unresolved D. CDR3 size: 16 residues. V lost 4 bases and J 1 base, leaving 15 bases between the germline ends. Germline values: CDR1 MNHEY, CDR2 SVGEGT. CDR3 nucleotides: TGTGCCAGCAGTTCAAATATTAATACGGGCACAGATACGCAGTATTTT. Its translation: CASSSNINTGTDTQYF.

V gene TRBV11-2 combines with J gene TRBJ2-2; 9 bases align to TRBD2. The germline gives CDR1 SGHAT, CDR2 FQNNGV. J was trimmed by 8 bases and V by 6 bases; bases with no gene match: 10. The CDR3 has 15 residues. The CDR3 coding sequence is TGTGCCAGCAGAGCCCCCGGGACTAGCACTGGGGAGCTGTTTTTT. Translated: CASRAPGTSTGELFF. The full variable domain, rest sourced from reference TRBV11-2 and TRBJ2-2, is EAGVAQSPRYKIIEKRQSVAFWCNPISGHATLYWYQQILGQGPKLLIQFQNNGVVDDSQLPKDRFSAERLKGVDSTLKIQPAKLEDSAVYLCASRAPGTSTGELFFGEGSRLTVL.

The gene calls are TRBV19 and TRBJ1-1, with D perhaps matching TRBD1 (6 bases). This CDR3 is built from 16 residues. CDR1 and CDR2 (germline): LNHDA, SQIVND (reference sequence). V was pared by 4 bases and J by 0 bases, with 15 bases between. The CDR3 DNA is TGTGCCAGTAGTAACCAGGGGCGACTAATGAACACTGAAGCTTTCTTT. It codes for CASSNQGRLMNTEAFF.

The CDR3 protein is CASSILAADTQYF. The CDR3 DNA is TGTGCCAGTAGTATCCTAGCGGCAGATACGCAGTATTTT. The genes are TRBV19 and TRBJ2-3; 7 nucleotides match TRBD2. With V trimmed by 3 bases and J by 4 bases, 1 base remained unmatched. This CDR3 comprises 13 residues. Germline loops: CDR1 LNHDA, CDR2 SQIVND (reference sequence).